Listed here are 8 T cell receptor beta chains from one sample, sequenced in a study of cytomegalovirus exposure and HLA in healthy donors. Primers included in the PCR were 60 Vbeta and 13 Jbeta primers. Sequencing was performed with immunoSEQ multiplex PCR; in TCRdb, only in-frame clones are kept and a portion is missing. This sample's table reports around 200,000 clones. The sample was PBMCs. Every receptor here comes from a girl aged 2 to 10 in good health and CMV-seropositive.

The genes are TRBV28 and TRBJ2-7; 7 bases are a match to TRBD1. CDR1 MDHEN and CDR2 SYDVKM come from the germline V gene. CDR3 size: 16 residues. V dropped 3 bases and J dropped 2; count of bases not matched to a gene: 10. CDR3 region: CASSFIAQGVTYEQYF. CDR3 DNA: TGTGCCAGCAGTTTCATTGCGCAGGGGGTAACCTACGAGCAGTACTTC.

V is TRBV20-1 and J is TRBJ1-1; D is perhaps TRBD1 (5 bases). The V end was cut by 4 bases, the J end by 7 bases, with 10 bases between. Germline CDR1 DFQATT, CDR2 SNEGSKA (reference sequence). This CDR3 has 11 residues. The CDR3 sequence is CSATGGIEAFF. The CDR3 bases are TGCAGTGCTACGGGGGGGATTGAAGCTTTCTTT.

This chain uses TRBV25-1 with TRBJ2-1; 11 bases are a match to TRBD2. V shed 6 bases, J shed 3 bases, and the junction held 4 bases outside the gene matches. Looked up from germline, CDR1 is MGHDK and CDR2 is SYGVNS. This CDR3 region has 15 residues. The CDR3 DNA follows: TGTGCCAGCAGCGCAACTAGCGGGAGCTACAATGAGCAGTTCTTC. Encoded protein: CASSATSGSYNEQFF.

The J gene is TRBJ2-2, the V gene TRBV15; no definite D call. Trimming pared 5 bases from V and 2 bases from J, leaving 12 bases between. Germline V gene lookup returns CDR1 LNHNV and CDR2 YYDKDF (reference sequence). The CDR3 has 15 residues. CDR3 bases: TGTGCCACCAGCGGATCAGGAACTAACACCGGGGAGCTGTTTTTT. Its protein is CATSGSGTNTGELFF.

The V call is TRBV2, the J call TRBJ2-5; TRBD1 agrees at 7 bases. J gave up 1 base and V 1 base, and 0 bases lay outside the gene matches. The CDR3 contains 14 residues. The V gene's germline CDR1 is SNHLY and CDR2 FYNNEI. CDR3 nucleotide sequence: TGTGCCAGCAGTGAAGGGACAGGCCAAGAGACCCAGTACTTC. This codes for CASSEGTGQETQYF. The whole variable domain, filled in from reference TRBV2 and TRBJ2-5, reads EPEVTQTPSHQVTQMGQEVILRCVPISNHLYFYWYRQILGQKVEFLVSFYNNEISEKSEIFDDQFSVERPDGSNFTLKIRSTKLEDSAMYFCASSEGTGQETQYFGPGTRLLVL.

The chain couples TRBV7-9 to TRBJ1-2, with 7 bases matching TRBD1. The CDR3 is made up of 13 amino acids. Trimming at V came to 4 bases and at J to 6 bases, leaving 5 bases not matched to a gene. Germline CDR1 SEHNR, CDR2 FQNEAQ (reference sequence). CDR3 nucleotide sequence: TGTGCCAGCAGCTCGACAGGGTTTGATGGCTACACCTTC. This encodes CASSSTGFDGYTF.

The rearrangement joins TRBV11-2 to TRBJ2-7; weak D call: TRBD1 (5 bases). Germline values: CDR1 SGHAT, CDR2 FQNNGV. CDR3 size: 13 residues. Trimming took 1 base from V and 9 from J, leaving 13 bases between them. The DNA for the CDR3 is TGTGCCAGCAGCTTAGCAGGGCCCCGAGGGCAGTACTTC. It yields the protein CASSLAGPRGQYF.

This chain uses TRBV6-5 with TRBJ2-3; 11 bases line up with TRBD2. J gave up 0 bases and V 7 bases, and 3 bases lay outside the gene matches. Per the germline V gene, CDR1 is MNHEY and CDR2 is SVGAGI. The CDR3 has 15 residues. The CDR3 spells CASKGLAESTDTQYF. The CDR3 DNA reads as TGTGCCAGCAAGGGACTAGCGGAAAGCACAGATACGCAGTATTTT.